Listed here are 21 T cell receptor beta chains from one sample, sequenced in a study of shared clonotypes between healthy human individuals. The method was immunoSEQ multiplex PCR; TCRdb's version includes in-frame clones alone and lacks a portion of them. This sample has around 2,000,000 clones, with roughly 94% found just once. The sequencing sample was made of naive CD4+ T cells sorted from blood. The subset here: CD45RA+ positively selected. These receptors came from a man aged 18 to 30 in good health.

V usage is TRBV25-1 and J usage is TRBJ2-1; 8 positions agree with TRBD2. CDR3 length: 15 amino acids. The ends lost 5 bases at V and 1 base at J; junction bases unmatched: 4. Germline V CDR1 and CDR2: MGHDK, SYGVNS. In DNA, the CDR3 is TGTGCCAGCAGTCGTGCGGGGGGATCCTACAATGAGCAGTTCTTC. It specifies CASSRAGGSYNEQFF.

The J gene is TRBJ2-3, the V gene TRBV2, with D unresolved. CDR1 and CDR2 from the germline V gene are SNHLY and FYNNEI. This CDR3 is built from 13 residues. Trimming removed 4 bases from V and 2 bases from J, with 7 bases in between. The chain's CDR3 is CASSGEPTDTQYF. The CDR3 DNA is TGTGCCAGCAGTGGAGAACCCACAGATACGCAGTATTTT.

A single count supports this clone. The rearrangement joins TRBV5-6 to TRBJ1-6; D gene ambiguous. V was pared by 3 bases and J by 0 bases, with 13 bases between. The germline V gene has CDR1 SGHDT and CDR2 YYEEEE. The length of the CDR3 is 17 residues. CDR3 protein: CASSSDTGGSYNSPLHF. The CDR3 DNA follows: TGTGCCAGCAGCTCCGACACCGGCGGCTCCTATAATTCACCCCTCCACTTT.

In its sample, this clone was seen once. This sample also contains other DNA sequences that code for the same CDR3. The V call is TRBV5-1, the J call TRBJ2-7; 8 bases are shared with TRBD2. The CDR3 totals 13 residues. The junction had 4 bases not matched to a gene; V was cut back by 4 bases and J by 4 bases. Per the germline V gene, CDR1 is SGHRS and CDR2 is YFSETQ. CDR3 DNA sequence: TGCGCCAGCAGCCCTAGCGGGCCTTACGAGCAGTACTTC. Translated, it gives CASSPSGPYEQYF.

The chain joins TRBV6-1 to TRBJ2-3; D might be TRBD1 or TRBD2, each matching 5 bases. Trimming left V 7 bases short and J 6 bases short, with 11 bases between. CDR1 is MNHNS and CDR2 is SASEGT in the germline V gene. There are 12 residues in the CDR3. The CDR3 DNA follows: TGTGCCAGCACCGGGGCTCCCGATACGCAGTATTTT. This gives the protein CASTGAPDTQYF.

This clone appeared a single time. The rearrangement uses TRBV19 and TRBJ1-2; D ambiguous. Germline V gene sequence: CDR1 LNHDA, CDR2 SQIVND (reference sequence). V was trimmed by 4 bases and J by 6 bases, leaving 9 bases between them. The CDR3 runs to 12 residues. The CDR3 here is CASSRALDGYTF. The CDR3 coding sequence is TGTGCCAGTAGTAGGGCCCTTGATGGCTACACCTTC.

V is TRBV6-1 and J is TRBJ2-5; D might be TRBD2 (5 bases). The CDR3 length is 13 residues. Germline assignment: CDR1 MNHNS and CDR2 SASEGT. With 6 bases removed from V and 7 bases from J, the gap between germline ends came to 15 bases. The CDR3, as DNA: TGTGCCAGCAGCCTAGAACATGAGGGGACCCAGTACTTC. This gives the protein CASSLEHEGTQYF.

The chain recombines TRBV6-6 with TRBJ2-2; TRBD1 is a possible D gene (5 bases). The V and J ends lost 0 bases and 6 bases respectively, with 11 bases between them. Germline V gene sequence: CDR1 MNHNY, CDR2 SVGAGI (reference sequence). The CDR3 runs to 15 residues. The CDR3 protein is CASSYSLGAPGELFF. CDR3 DNA sequence: TGTGCCAGCAGTTACTCGCTTGGGGCTCCCGGGGAGCTGTTTTTT.

J is TRBJ2-1 and V is TRBV7-9; 11 bases align to TRBD2. Germline loops: CDR1 SEHNR, CDR2 FQNEAQ (reference sequence). This CDR3 has 15 residues. With 4 bases clipped from V and 9 bases from J, the junction kept 8 bases outside the gene matches. CDR3 amino acids: CASSWELAGVFEQFF. The DNA for the CDR3 is TGTGCCAGCAGCTGGGAACTAGCGGGGGTTTTTGAGCAGTTCTTC.

This clone was picked up one time. The chain is built from TRBV5-6 and TRBJ2-5, with D possibly being TRBD1 (6 bases). Germline CDR1 reads SGHDT; CDR2 reads YYEEEE. The CDR3 is made up of 14 amino acids. V was cut by 4 bases and J by 2 bases, with 12 bases left in between. CDR3 coding DNA: TGTGCCAGCAGCGCTCAGGACAGTCAAGAGACCCAGTACTTC. Amino acid sequence: CASSAQDSQETQYF.

This clone turned up a few times. The chain is built from TRBV7-9 and TRBJ2-2, with 13 bases lining up with TRBD2. Germline V lookup: CDR1 SEHNR, CDR2 FQNEAQ (reference sequence). V trimming: 1 base; J trimming: 4 bases; junction bases outside the gene matches: 6. The CDR3 totals 18 residues. The DNA of the CDR3 is TGTGCCAGCAGCTTAGTTGCGGGACTAGCGGGATCCACCGGGGAGCTGTTTTTT. Translation gives CASSLVAGLAGSTGELFF.

This chain joins TRBV19 and TRBJ1-4, with 7 bases identical to TRBD1. The germline gives CDR1 LNHDA, CDR2 SQIVND (reference sequence). The CDR3 extends over 14 amino acids. V was pared by 6 bases and J by 6 bases, with 7 bases of the junction left unmatched. CDR3 sequence: CASSPRGADEKLFF. The CDR3 DNA sequence: TGTGCCAGTAGCCCCAGGGGGGCGGATGAAAAACTGTTTTTT.

J is TRBJ2-5 and V is TRBV5-5, with D uncertain. V lost 0 bases and J lost 0, with 6 bases in between. Germline V lookup: CDR1 SGHKS, CDR2 YYEKEE (reference sequence). CDR3 size: 14 residues. CDR3 sequence (DNA): TGTGCCAGCAGCTTGGAACTGTACCAAGAGACCCAGTACTTC. This gives the protein CASSLELYQETQYF.

In the case of this clone: At the DNA level, this CDR3 is encoded by other sequences in the same sample as well. The V and J genes are TRBV18 and TRBJ2-7; TRBD1 or TRBD2 may be the D gene (5 bases each). V dropped 6 bases and J dropped 3 bases, with 12 bases sitting between them. This CDR3 has 13 amino acids. CDR1 KGHSH and CDR2 LQKENI come from the germline V gene. The CDR3: CASSPGTDYEQYF. CDR3 DNA sequence: TGTGCCAGCTCTCCGGGGACCGACTACGAGCAGTACTTC.

The chain uses TRBV5-1 and TRBJ1-6, with 7 bases aligning to TRBD1. The CDR3 loop spans 15 amino acids. The germline V gene encodes CDR1 SGHRS and CDR2 YFSETQ. The V segment lost 1 base and the J segment 5 bases; nucleotides outside the gene matches: 3. Written as DNA, the CDR3 is TGCGCCAGCAGCTTGTACGACAGGGATAATTCACCCCTCCACTTT. Its protein is CASSLYDRDNSPLHF.

CDR3 nucleotides: TGTGCCAGCAGCGAGACAGGGGGGTATGAAAAACTGTTTTTT. Its translation: CASSETGGYEKLFF. The chain is built from TRBV2 and TRBJ1-4, with 9 nucleotides matching TRBD1. After removal of 6 bases from V and 6 bases from J, the junction contained 5 bases not matched to a gene. Germline CDR1 SNHLY, CDR2 FYNNEI. The CDR3 has 14 residues.

The chain links TRBV10-3 to TRBJ2-7; tentatively, D is TRBD2 (7 bases). V dropped 4 bases and J dropped 0 bases, with 10 bases sitting between them. The germline gives CDR1 ENHRY, CDR2 SYGVKD. This CDR3 is built from 14 residues. CDR3 coding DNA: TGTGCCATCAGTGTGGGGGGGCTCTCCTACGAGCAGTACTTC. Residues: CAISVGGLSYEQYF.

CDR3 amino acids: CASSLNTILYNEQFF. CDR3 bases: TGCGCCAGCAGCCTCAATACCATTTTATACAATGAGCAGTTCTTC. The gene calls are TRBV4-1 and TRBJ2-1; D not resolved. CDR1 MGHRA and CDR2 YSYEKL come from the germline V gene. Trimming stripped 4 bases from V and 4 bases from J, with 14 bases between. The CDR3 is made up of 15 amino acids.

The rearrangement joins TRBV7-2 to TRBJ1-1; D is unresolved. The CDR3 has 14 amino acids. The V and J ends lost 3 bases and 2 bases respectively, with 10 bases between them. CDR1 SGHTA and CDR2 FQGNSA come from the germline V gene. This CDR3 is CASSFGVTNTEAFF. CDR3 nucleotides: TGTGCCAGCAGCTTCGGAGTTACTAACACTGAAGCTTTCTTT.

The V call is TRBV6-5, the J call TRBJ2-1; D gene ambiguous. Germline CDR1 MNHEY, CDR2 SVGAGI. V was cut by 6 bases and J by 6 bases, with 12 bases left in between. The CDR3 sequence is 13 residues long. The chain's CDR3 is CASRDRRFNEQFF. CDR3 DNA sequence: TGTGCCAGCAGAGACCGCCGCTTCAATGAGCAGTTCTTC.

This sequence joins TRBV6-5 and TRBJ1-2; D gene ambiguous. V was pared by 0 bases and J by 4 bases, with 15 bases between. CDR1 MNHEY and CDR2 SVGAGI come from the germline V gene. The CDR3 loop spans 16 amino acids. CDR3 region: CASSYSSALAGYGYTF. In DNA, the CDR3 is TGTGCCAGCAGTTACTCGTCGGCACTTGCTGGCTATGGCTACACCTTC.